This TCR beta chain was profiled in a study of glioma-infiltrating T cells after dendritic cell vaccination (dated by TCRdb to 2016 to 2017). As for the study more broadly: Of the roughly 15 glioblastoma patients in the cohort, all drawn from Phase I and II dendritic cell vaccination trials, 9 were newly diagnosed and 6 had recurrent disease. Patients received autologous tumor lysate-pulsed dendritic cell vaccination between about 2003 and 2012. The vaccine consisted of monocyte-derived dendritic cells cultured about seven days with IL-4 and GM-CSF, then pulsed overnight with autologous tumor lysate. Each patient got three intradermal injections of the dendritic cell vaccine, spaced at biweekly intervals, in the arm below the axilla. Deep sequencing of TCR beta CDR3 regions was used to quantify tumor-infiltrating lymphocyte content and compare tumor and blood repertoires in dendritic cell-vaccinated glioblastoma patients. Survival after dendritic cell vaccination was correlated with TCR sequencing metrics, including TIL content and tumor-blood repertoire overlap.

Via the germline V gene, CDR1 is MNHEY and CDR2 SVGAGI. After removal of 4 bases from V and 1 base from J, the junction retains 5 bases not matched to a gene. The CDR3 goes from the cysteine to the phenylalanine over 15 residues. The read is trimmed to its CDR3 DNA, 45 bases read in frame from base 1. Here is what the overall study found, with its caveats: The cohort was small and heterogeneous, few patients had complete blood and tumor sets, and even fewer had initial-recurrent tumor pairs. Higher estimated pretreatment TIL content predicted longer time to progression and overall survival after dendritic cell vaccination. No direct relationship between TCR clonality and survival was found, suggesting a diverse polyclonal response may matter. The TCR overlap response model with three groups was called speculative and said to need prospective validation.

With regard to this clone: No cognate antigen has been identified for it. No base qualities exist here, and no much larger clone lies one base off it.

In light of the paper, this sample's time point label describes: after dendritic cell vaccination, including at tumor progression/relapse. To be selected, patients needed enough residual fresh-frozen tumor tissue and more than two years of available survival data. Although molecular status otherwise differed among the glioblastoma patients, no patient had an isocitrate dehydrogenase mutation. PBMC collection took place before vaccination, two weeks after the third vaccination, and at tumor progression if progression occurred. Genomic DNA was extracted with the Qiagen DNeasy Blood extraction Kit. TCRB CDR3 regions were amplified from about 2 ug genomic DNA, or all available DNA if less, using the immunoSEQ assay. For multiplex PCR, 60 forward primers for TCR V beta segments and 13 reverse primers for J beta segments were used. To estimate reads per starting template, synthetic control templates were spiked into each sample at limiting dilution. The Illumina HiSeq System generated sequencing reads of 87 bp. On the study's bioinformatics: PCR and sequencing errors were removed by a nearest neighbor algorithm that merged closely related sequences. TCR overlap was measured as the percentage of unique tumor TCR beta sequences also present in the same patient's peripheral blood. This immuneACCESS table, as held by TCRdb, lists in-frame sequences with V and J called but not all clones. Of the missing ones, under half trace to an unresolved V gene in checked studies; the others have no known cause. From that table come the V and J calls and clone size; the DNA was used to work out D and trimming. The sample includes fewer than 70,000 clones, with about 85% observed a single time. The ten largest clones capture roughly 9% of the sample.

Here the chain combines TRBV6-5 and TRBJ1-2; TRBD1 matches 8 bases in the middle. The specimen was blood, collected after dendritic cell vaccination. This TCR was sampled from a human donor with glioblastoma. The nucleotides are TGTGCCAGCAGTTCACAGGGGGGATATAACTATGGCTACACCTTC. It is translated as CASSSQGGYNYGYTF.